These 7 T cell receptor beta chains share one sample of origin, sequenced in a study of tumor-infiltrating lymphocytes in primary liver carcinoma. Constant-region priming of about 500 ng total RNA yielded TCR beta cDNA. Construction of TCR beta libraries relied on three successive nested multiplex PCR rounds employing slightly modified ARM-PCR. The first two PCR rounds used TRBV1-TRBV30 forward primers with a C-beta reverse primer, about 10 cycles each. TCRdb ran MiXCR on the multiplex PCR reads and lists one entry per CDR3 protein. This sample has about 110,000 distinct CDR3 sequences, with roughly 85% found just once. Joint extraction of RNA and DNA used 20-30 mg of bulk tissue that was unsorted. The material sequenced was liver tumor tissue from sampling region 3. The subset is: tumor region T3, left-lateral pole. These receptors all come from a man in his forties with primary liver carcinoma and hepatitis B virus infection.

A word on this clonotype: An end of the junction does not agree with germline; a read error may underlie this. This chain joins TRBV5-5 and TRBJ1-5, with D tentatively TRBD1 (6 bases). The germline V gene has CDR1 SGHKS and CDR2 YYEKEE (reference sequence). CDR3 length: 16 residues. In nucleotides, the CDR3 is TGTGCCAGCAGCTTACTAGCAGGAAGGGACAATCAGGCCCAGCATTTT. It codes for CASSLLAGRDNQAQHF. Supplemented by reference TRBV5-5 and TRBJ1-5, the full variable domain reads DAGVTQSPTHLIKTRGQQVTLRCSPISGHKSVSWYQQVLGQGPQFIFQYYEKEERGRGNFPDRFSARQFPNYSSELNVNALLLGDSALYLCASSLLAGRDNQAQHFGDGTRLSIL.

The gene calls are TRBV6-6 and TRBJ2-5; D remains ambiguous. This CDR3 comprises 12 residues. The germline V gene encodes CDR1 MNHNY and CDR2 SVGAGI (reference sequence). As DNA, the CDR3 is TGTACCAACAGCCCTGTCGCGGAGACCCAGTACTTC. It encodes CTNSPVAETQYF.

This rearrangement joins TRBV28 to TRBJ1-1, with a weak D call TRBD1 (6 bases). This CDR3 has 15 residues. Per the germline V gene, CDR1 is MDHEN and CDR2 is SYDVKM. V was clipped by 2 bases and J by 5 bases, with 15 bases between them. Here the CDR3 reads CASSLTTTGNTEAFF. The CDR3 nucleotides are TGTGCCAGCAGTTTAACAACAACAGGGAATACTGAAGCTTTCTTT.

As for this clonotype: One junction end disagrees with the germline gene, perhaps due to a read error. This sequence joins TRBV4-1 and TRBJ2-7; 9 bases match TRBD2. The CDR3 covers 17 residues. Germline V gives CDR1 MGHRA, CDR2 YSYEKL. For the CDR3, the DNA is TGCGCTAGCAGCCAGGAGAGGACTAGCGTGAATGTTTACGAGCAGTACTTC. Translated: CASSQERTSVNVYEQYF.

With regard to this clonotype: The conserved phenylalanine or tryptophan normally closing the CDR3 is absent here, so this likely arose from a read error. J is TRBJ1-1 and V is TRBV12-3 or TRBV12-4; no firm D call. The CDR3 runs 14 residues. V lost 1 base and J 2 bases, leaving 8 bases between the germline ends. CDR3 region: CASSLGLINTEAFI. CDR3 coding DNA: TGTGCCAGCAGTTTAGGGCTCATTAACACTGAAGCTTTCATT.

Notes on this clonotype: Because the CDR3 is missing its conserved closing phenylalanine or tryptophan, this is likely a read error. The DNA is left out, because the CDR3 cannot be placed on it with certainty; the CDR3 is given as TCRdb lists it. V is TRBV29-1 and J is TRBJ2-7; the D call in the table, TRBD1, was not verified against the DNA. From its first to its last residue, the CDR3 has 16 amino acids. Germline V lookup: CDR1 SQVTM, CDR2 ANQGSEA. CDR3 sequence reads: CSAMTSGTGTPYGQYI.

With regard to this clonotype: As the CDR3 is not closed by the conserved phenylalanine or tryptophan, this likely results from a read error. V gene TRBV4-3 combines with J gene TRBJ2-2; 12 nucleotides agree with TRBD2. V lost 0 bases, J lost 8 bases, and 10 bases stayed unmatched. Germline CDR1 LGHNA, CDR2 YSLEER. This CDR3 region has 18 residues. The chain's CDR3 is CASSQESPGLAGLGELFI. Written as DNA, the CDR3 is TGCGCCAGCAGCCAAGAAAGCCCGGGACTAGCGGGCCTGGGGGAGCTGTTTATT.